This T cell receptor (beta chain) was retrieved from a study of T cells after yellow fever vaccination. General study points: In post-booster samples, most primary-vaccination clones reappeared (96% CD4, roughly 88% CD8). Clonotypes appearing in both CD4 and CD8 compartments existed, and their share was small.

Concerning this clonotype: The antigen remains undetermined.

5'RACE template switching generated TCR cDNA, adding a universal primer site and UMIs. TCRdb re-called the 5' RACE reads through MiXCR, storing one row per CDR3 protein. The profile shows around 300,000 distinct CDR3 sequences, 4.1% of them singletons. The source of this sequence is a man in his late teens or twenties who received the YFV17D yellow fever vaccine. Specimen: PBMCs, collected 5 days after the yellow fever booster vaccination.

As DNA, the CDR3 is TGTGCCAGCGGTCAGGGAAATGGTTCACCCCTCCACTTT. This codes for CASGQGNGSPLHF. The chain couples TRBV6-5 to TRBJ1-6; possibly TRBD1 for D (5 bases). The CDR3 sequence is 13 residues long. V lost 8 bases, J lost 9 bases, and 14 bases lay in between. Per germline, CDR1 MNHEY and CDR2 SVGAGI.